This T cell receptor beta chain appears in the sequencing data of a study of blood T cell repertoires in COVID-19. Study as a whole: Specimens from acute and convalescent COVID-19 originated in the United States, Italy and Spain.

How the authors handled the data: Reference gene primers were amplified, and this amplification served to estimate nucleated cell counts. Sequencing was performed with immunoSEQ multiplex PCR; in TCRdb, only in-frame clones are kept and a portion is missing. V and J calls and clone size are as listed in that table; D and trimming were resolved from the DNA. The sample lists 300,000 or so clones, 90% occurring once. This CDR3 has 14 residues. Per the germline V gene, CDR1 is MNHEY and CDR2 is SVGAGI. Trimming took 6 bases from V and 8 from J; bases not matched to a gene: 8. The cohort comprised adults aged about 18 to 90 years residing in under 30 US areas.

This sequence originates from a man aged 55-75 years who had recovered from COVID-19. The chain employs TRBV6-5 and TRBJ1-4; TRBD1 matches at 8 bases. The sequenced sample was PBMCs or T cells enriched from blood (not recorded which). This chain's CDR3 is CASRYQGAAEKLFF. CDR3 bases: TGTGCCAGCAGGTACCAGGGGGCCGCAGAAAAACTGTTTTTT.